The 6 T cell receptor beta chains in this list originate from one sample, sequenced in a study of blood T cell repertoires in COVID-19. Clones were read by immunoSEQ multiplex PCR, and TCRdb kept only the in-frame ones, dropping some. The sample consists of a few hundred thousand clones, 80% to 90% of them appearing once. The sample taken for sequencing was PBMCs or T cells enriched from blood (not recorded which). The receptor set was obtained from a woman between 50 and 59 years old who had recovered from COVID-19.

This sequence joins TRBV11-2 and TRBJ2-7; TRBD1 matches at 9 bases. This CDR3 comprises 14 residues. The ends lost 4 bases at V and 13 bases at J; junction bases unmatched: 14. The germline V gene has CDR1 SGHAT and CDR2 FQNNGV. CDR3 sequence (DNA): TGTGCCAGCAGCTACCGAACGACCGGGACAGGGATATACTTC. It translates to CASSYRTTGTGIYF.

The CDR3 loop is CASSQTVSTDTQYF. The CDR3 DNA is TGCGCCAGCAGCCAGACAGTTAGCACAGATACGCAGTATTTT. The gene calls are TRBV4-1 and TRBJ2-3; tentative D call: TRBD1 (5 bases). This CDR3 region has 14 residues. Trimming took 3 bases from V and 0 from J, leaving 7 bases between them. Germline values: CDR1 MGHRA, CDR2 YSYEKL.

CDR3 amino acids: CASRETSGVWETQYF. The DNA for the CDR3 is TGTGCCAGCAGGGAAACTAGCGGGGTTTGGGAGACCCAGTACTTC. The chain uses TRBV2 and TRBJ2-5; 10 bases line up with TRBD2. V was pared by 6 bases and J by 5 bases, with 9 bases of the junction left unmatched. The CDR3 loop spans 15 amino acids. The germline V gene encodes CDR1 SNHLY and CDR2 FYNNEI.

In regard to this clone: A read error may produce the germline difference seen at one junction end. This rearrangement joins TRBV28 to TRBJ1-1, with a tentative D call TRBD1 (6 bases). Germline V gene sequence: CDR1 MDHEN, CDR2 SYDVKM. The CDR3 is 12 residues long. CDR3 nucleotides: TGTGCCAGCACTTTACAGGGAAAGGTAGCTTTCTTT. It encodes CASTLQGKVAFF.

The V gene is TRBV28, the J gene TRBJ2-1, with 7 bases matching TRBD2. The germline V gene has CDR1 MDHEN and CDR2 SYDVKM. CDR3 length: 16 amino acids. Germline trimming cut 4 bases from V and 6 bases from J; bases unmatched to any gene: 12. The chain's CDR3 is CASSSLWAGAGNEQFF. CDR3 DNA sequence: TGTGCCAGCAGTTCCCTATGGGCGGGAGCGGGCAATGAGCAGTTCTTC. The variable domain in full, with the rest retrieved from reference TRBV28 and TRBJ2-1, is DVKVTQSSRYLVKRTGEKVFLECVQDMDHENMFWYRQDPGLGLRLIYFSYDVKMKEKGDIPEGYSVSREKKERFSLILESASTNQTSMYLCASSSLWAGAGNEQFFGPGTRLTVL.

DNA for the CDR3: TGTGCCAGCAGAACTACCCCAAATGAGCAGTTCTTC. Encoded protein: CASRTTPNEQFF. The chain uses TRBV28 and TRBJ2-1; no definite D call. Trimming removed 6 bases from V and 7 bases from J, with 10 bases in between. CDR3 length: 12 residues. Germline assignment: CDR1 MDHEN and CDR2 SYDVKM.